This paragraph covers one TCR beta chain sequence. Its antigen is not yet known. No base quality information exists; no much larger clone differs at one position. Library preparation used the immunoSEQ multiplex PCR assay. RNA was extracted from all samples and reverse transcribed into cDNA as template for TCR sequencing. First-strand cDNA was synthesized using SuperScript III with a 2:1 mix of oligo-dT and random hexamers. A synthetic immune receptor repertoire was used to assess amplification bias, and residual bias was removed computationally. For the original study's pipeline: After raw reads were preprocessed to remove errors, the CDR3 was defined following IMGT conventions as running from the conserved cysteine to phenylalanine. Clonality was computed as 1 minus the Shannon entropy, with the entropy normalized by log2 of the number of productive unique TCRs. Whether each scalp clone was CD4 or CD8 was inferred by checking scalp TCRbeta sequences against the CD4 and CD8 repertoires from sorted blood. TCRdb obtained this table from immuneACCESS and retained in-frame rearrangements with V and J assigned. These tables miss some clones; where compared with another copy, unresolved V genes account for less than half of the shortfall, and the remainder is unexplained. V and J calls and clone size follow that table, whereas D and trimming were derived from the DNA. The sample has about 190,000 clones on record, approximately 56% of them singletons. The ten largest clones represent less than 0.8% of the sample.

These data are taken from a study of CD8+ T cells in alopecia areata (dated by TCRdb to between 2018 and 2020). Some background on the complete study: Treated patients were enrolled in an open-label pilot trial of oral tofacitinib, 5 to 10 mg twice daily, for moderate-to-severe alopecia areata. Biopsies were taken from tofacitinib-treated patients at baseline and at 4 and 24 weeks of treatment, and a later scalp biopsy was taken in several of the tofacitinib-treated patients. RNA came from the PAXgene miRNA kit for fixed scalp, the miRNeasy kit for PBMCs, and the RNeasy kit for mouse skin. Scalp clonality was compared among normal scalp (n=4), patchy alopecia areata scalp (n=8), and alopecia totalis/universalis scalp (n=8). The SALT score, which quantifies the percentage of affected scalp surface area, was used to measure disease severity in treated patients. TCRbeta CDR3 regions were amplified by immunoSEQ multiplex PCR with 35 Vbeta forward and 13 Jbeta reverse primers. Tofacitinib was given for 6 to 18 months, followed by 6 months of follow-up off drug to assess delayed response and recurrence. In both human patients and the C3H/HeJ mouse model, the study applied high-throughput TCRbeta sequencing to look at T cell clonal expansion in alopecia areata. Human TCRbeta sequencing covered scalp tissue and sorted CD4+ and CD8+ peripheral blood T cells from patchy and totalis/universalis alopecia areata patients and healthy controls.

The CDR3 measures 11 amino acids from cysteine to phenylalanine. Only the CDR3 region is kept as DNA, spanning 33 bases read in frame from base 1. The V and J ends are trimmed by 5 bases and 4 bases, leaving 6 bases between them. Via the germline V gene (reference sequence), CDR1 is GTSNPN and CDR2 SVGIG. Overall study outcomes, separate from this receptor: Because the treated cohort was small and had just a single nonresponder, larger studies are needed to establish links between baseline CD8+ expansion and response. Many expanded lesional clones were found to persist in scalp and blood during tofacitinib treatment, and relapse after treatment cessation may be partly explained by this persistence. Tofacitinib significantly decreased scalp clonality and the number of expanded CD8+ clones among the top 100 scalp clones. Scalp TCR repertoire analysis is complicated because resident alphabeta T cells in normal human skin are also sequenced, whereas mouse skin is dominated by gammadelta T cells. Compared with normal scalp, lesional scalp, particularly in alopecia totalis/universalis, had higher clonality and more expanded CD8+ clones, which suggests antigenic drive. Shared TCR sequences between patients were less evident than in mice, which may be partly attributable to HLA diversity in the patient population.

The sample's time point, from its label and the paper: less than five weeks on oral tofacitinib. According to the study, the label for this sample's treatment or condition signals: oral pan-JAK inhibitor, 5-10 mg twice daily. Peripheral blood and lesional scalp punch biopsies were obtained from patients with alopecia areata. PBMCs were isolated by density centrifugation and stained for CD3, CD4 and CD8, and CD4+ and CD8+ T cells were sorted on a FACSAria. The sequence came from a human donor with alopecia areata. The sequence is built from TRBV30 and TRBJ2-1, with no D gene named confidently. Here the sequenced sample was CD4+ T cells sorted from blood, taken at week 4, from a patient treated with tofacitinib. For the CDR3, the sequence is CAWVEYNEQFF. The sequence in DNA is TGTGCCTGGGTAGAATACAATGAGCAGTTCTTC.